This TCR beta chain emerged from a study of radiotherapy plus CTLA-4 blockade in lung cancer. This clone appeared a single time. V shed 5 bases and J shed 3 bases, with 11 bases lying between them. The CDR3 covers 13 residues. Germline V gene sequence: CDR1 MNHNY, CDR2 SVGAGI (reference sequence). The assay was immunoSEQ multiplex PCR, and TCRdb's table has in-frame clones only and misses some. The table records 25,000 to 35,000 clones, around 80% of them present only once. The material was peripheral blood, obtained from a patient treated with radiotherapy plus ipilimumab. V gene TRBV6-6 combines with J gene TRBJ2-7, with a tentative D call TRBD2 (6 bases). This TCR was recovered from a human donor with non-small cell lung cancer who had stable disease on radiotherapy plus ipilimumab. The CDR3 bases are TGTGCCAGCAGTAGGGACTCCTACTACGAGCAGTACTTC. Its translation: CASSRDSYYEQYF.